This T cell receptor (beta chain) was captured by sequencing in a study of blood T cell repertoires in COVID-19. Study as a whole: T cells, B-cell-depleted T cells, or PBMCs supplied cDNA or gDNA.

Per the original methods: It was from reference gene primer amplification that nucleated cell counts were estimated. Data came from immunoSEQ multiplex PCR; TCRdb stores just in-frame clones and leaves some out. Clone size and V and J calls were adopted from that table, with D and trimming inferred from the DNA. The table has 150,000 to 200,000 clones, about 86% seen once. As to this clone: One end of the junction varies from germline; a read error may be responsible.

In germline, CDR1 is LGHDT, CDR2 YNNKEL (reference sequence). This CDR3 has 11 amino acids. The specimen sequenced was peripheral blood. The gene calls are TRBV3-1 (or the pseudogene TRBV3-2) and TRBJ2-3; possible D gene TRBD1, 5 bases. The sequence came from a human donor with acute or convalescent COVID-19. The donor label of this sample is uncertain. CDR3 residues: CASSQEQARFF. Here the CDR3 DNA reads TGTGCCAGCAGCCAAGAACAGGCCCGGTTTTTT.